A selection of T cell receptor beta chains follows, all from one sample in a study of graft-versus-host responses after intestinal transplantation. Clones were sequenced by immunoSEQ multiplex PCR, and TCRdb holds only the in-frame ones, with some missing. In the table there are fewer than 15,000 clones, 30% to 40% of which are singletons. Sequencing was performed on alloreactive CD8+ T cells from a mixed lymphocyte reaction culture, taken before intestinal transplant. Receptors originate from a human patient who received an intestinal transplant. The CDR3 runs from the conserved cysteine through the conserved F or W. A D gene is named only where the DNA matches it firmly. The listing skips clone size in some rows; elsewhere it reads once, few, many or a size class.

j_call d_call clone_size v_call cdr3_nt cdr3_aa
TRBJ1-1 NA NA TRBV29-1 TGCAGCGTTGAACGGGGGCTGGAAGCTTTCTTT CSVERGLEAFF
TRBJ1-2 TRBD1 few TRBV18 TGTGCCAGCTCATCCTACAGGGGCCGACCTTATGGCTACACCTTC CASSSYRGRPYGYTF
TRBJ2-5 NA few TRBV11-2 TGTGCCAGCAGCTTAGGTTACAGCGAGTACCAAGAGACCCAGTACTTC CASSLGYSEYQETQYF
TRBJ1-4 NA NA TRBV4-2 TGTGCCAGCAGCCAAGATCGTTTGGCAGAGAATGAAAAACTGTTTTTT CASSQDRLAENEKLFF
TRBJ1-2 TRBD1 medium-sized TRBV7-9 TGTGCCAGCAGCTCCAGGACAGGAGATGATTATGGCTACACCTTC CASSSRTGDDYGYTF
TRBJ1-2 NA few TRBV6-5 TGTGCCAGCAGTTACTCGCAGGGGTTCGGCTACACCTTC CASSYSQGFGYTF
TRBJ1-3 NA few TRBV11-2 TGTGCCAGCAGCTTAGAACGGGGGGACGGAAACACCATATATTTT CASSLERGDGNTIYF
TRBJ1-2 TRBD1 NA TRBV29-1 TGCAGCGCAGCCGGGACAGGGGTTTCCGCCGCTAGCTACACCTTC CSAAGTGVSAASYTF
TRBJ1-5 TRBD1 few TRBV2 TGTGCCAGCAGTGACCGAACAGGGGAAGGGCAGCCCCAGCATTTT CASSDRTGEGQPQHF
TRBJ2-5 TRBD2 few TRBV27 TGTGCCAGCAGCTCCCTGGGACTAACTAGCGGGGGGCGAGGGGAGACCCAGTACTTC CASSSLGLTSGGRGETQYF
TRBJ1-1 TRBD1 NA TRBV7-6 TGTGCCAGCAGTTCAGGGGGGTCTGAAGCTTTCTTT CASSSGGSEAFF
TRBJ2-1 TRBD2 NA TRBV4-2 TGTGCCAGCAGTTTCGGACTAGCGGGGGGGTACAATGAGCAGTTCTTC CASSFGLAGGYNEQFF
TRBJ2-7 NA NA TRBV7-2 TGTGCCAGCAGCTTAAGGGTCGTGGGGGTCCCCCCCTACGAGCAGTACTTC CASSLRVVGVPPYEQYF
TRBJ1-1 NA few TRBV9 TGTGCCAGCAGCCCGGAGGGGGGTTTGGGCACCGAAGCTTTCTTT CASSPEGGLGTEAFF
TRBJ1-1 NA medium-sized TRBV5-6 TGTGCCAGCAGCTTCGGGTGGGGCACTGAAGCTTTCTTT CASSFGWGTEAFF
TRBJ2-3 NA NA TRBV6-5 TGTGCCAGCAGTGCGACCGGGGCCAACACAGATACGCAGTATTTT CASSATGANTDTQYF
TRBJ2-1 TRBD1 NA TRBV7-2 TGTGCCAGCAGCTTTGACAGGGGTAGGTATGAGCAGTTCTTC CASSFDRGRYEQFF
TRBJ1-2 NA few TRBV7-9 TGTGCCAGCAGCTTAGGGCCTAGACTGAAGGGGTCCTATGGCTACACCTTC CASSLGPRLKGSYGYTF
TRBJ2-1 TRBD2 NA TRBV10-3 TGTGCCATCGGCTTTCTAGCGGGGGGTTACAATGAGCAGTTCTTC CAIGFLAGGYNEQFF
TRBJ1-3 NA medium-sized TRBV5-1 TGCGCCAGCAGCACGGACGTCACATCTGGAAACACCATATATTTT CASSTDVTSGNTIYF
TRBJ1-1 NA NA TRBV4-1 TGCGCCAGCAGCCAAGAAGGGTCAGCCCCCACTGAAGCTTTCTTT CASSQEGSAPTEAFF
TRBJ2-3 TRBD2 NA TRBV5-6 TGTGCCAGCAGCTTGAACGGGGGAGGGGCAGATACGCAGTATTTT CASSLNGGGADTQYF
TRBJ2-7 TRBD1 NA TRBV9 TGTGCCAGCAGCGCGTTCGCGACAGGGGGCGAGTACGAGCAGTACTTC CASSAFATGGEYEQYF
TRBJ2-7 NA NA TRBV21-1 TGTGCCAGCAGCCCTATGGTGACAGGGGTAGGTGAGCAGTACTTC CASSPMVTGVGEQYF
TRBJ1-1 NA few TRBV5-6 TGTGCCAGCAGCTTGATGACCGAGACTGAAGCTTTCTTT CASSLMTETEAFF
TRBJ2-7 NA few TRBV29-1 TGCAGCGTTGAAGGCCCCGGGAATGACGAGCAGTACTTC CSVEGPGNDEQYF
TRBJ2-7 NA NA TRBV4-3 TGCGCCAGCAGCCATTCCGGCGAGCAGTACTTC CASSHSGEQYF
TRBJ1-1 TRBD1 NA TRBV14 TGTGCCAGCAGACCCTTCCTGACAGGGGGCGAGACTGAAGCTTTCTTT CASRPFLTGGETEAFF
TRBJ1-6 TRBD1 NA TRBV27 TGTGCCAGCAGCCCCGGGACAGGATTCTCCTATAATTCACCCCTCCACTTT CASSPGTGFSYNSPLHF
TRBJ2-4 NA NA TRBV15 TGTGCCACCAGCAACTTAGACATATTTCAGTACTTC CATSNLDIFQYF
TRBJ2-1 NA NA TRBV7-2 TGTGCCAGCACCACCGTCGGGGGGCCTAATGAGCAGTTCTTC CASTTVGGPNEQFF
TRBJ1-2 TRBD1 few TRBV19 TGTGCCAGTAACCCGACAGGGGGGTATGGCTACACCTTC CASNPTGGYGYTF
TRBJ2-7 TRBD2 few TRBV4-1 TGCGCCAGCAGCCAAGAGACAGGCTTGACTAGCGGGGTCTACGAGCAGTACTTC CASSQETGLTSGVYEQYF
TRBJ2-1 NA NA TRBV13 TGTGCCAGCAGCGACCGTAATTACAATGAGCAGTTCTTC CASSDRNYNEQFF
TRBJ2-5 NA NA TRBV21-1 TGTGCCAGCAGCCGGACCTATCGACTGTGTGAAGAGACCCAGTACTTC CASSRTYRLCEETQYF
TRBJ2-7 NA few TRBV27 TGTGCCAGCAGCTCCGGGGGCTCGCAGTACTTC CASSSGGSQYF
TRBJ1-2 NA NA TRBV5-6 TGTGCCAGCAGCTTGGGGCTGACGGACAGCTATGGCTACACCTTC CASSLGLTDSYGYTF
TRBJ2-1 TRBD2 NA TRBV7-2 TGTGCCAGCAGCAGTAGCGGGGGGGCCTACAATGAGCAGTTCTTC CASSSSGGAYNEQFF
TRBJ1-1 TRBD1 NA TRBV5-4 TGTGCCAGCAGTTCTCTGACAGGGGGCGATCGGAACACTGAAGCTTTCTTT CASSSLTGGDRNTEAFF
TRBJ1-2 TRBD1 NA TRBV7-9 TGTGCCAGCAGCTTAAACAGGGGAGACTATGGCTACACCTTC CASSLNRGDYGYTF
TRBJ1-1 TRBD1 NA TRBV27 TGTGCCAGCAGTTTAGGGACAGCTGGGAACACTGAAGCTTTCTTT CASSLGTAGNTEAFF
TRBJ1-1 NA NA TRBV5-1 TGCGCCAGCAGCTTGGGCTCAGGGGCCCTCATGAACACTGAAGCTTTCTTT CASSLGSGALMNTEAFF
TRBJ1-2 NA NA TRBV6-1 TGTGCCAGCCTCGGGGGAGGGACTGTCACCTTC CASLGGGTVTF
TRBJ1-1 NA NA TRBV7-9 TGTGCCAGCAGCTTTGGGGGCAGTGAAGCTTTCTTT CASSFGGSEAFF
TRBJ2-7 NA few TRBV7-9 TGTGCCAGCAGCTCCGCTAGCGTGGACTACGAGCAGTACTTC CASSSASVDYEQYF
TRBJ1-5 TRBD1 NA TRBV2 TGTGCCAGCAGTGAAGGGACAGGGCTCTATAGCAATCAGCCCCAGCATTTT CASSEGTGLYSNQPQHF
TRBJ1-2 NA NA TRBV7-2 TGTGCCAGCAGCTTAGGGACATTACAGGTTGACTATGGCTACACCTTC CASSLGTLQVDYGYTF
TRBJ1-6 NA once TRBV11-2 TGTGCCAGCAGCTTAGTTAGGGCAGGGGAGGATTCACCCCTCCACTTT CASSLVRAGEDSPLHF
TRBJ2-3 TRBD1 few TRBV19 TGTGCCAGTAGACCTACTGTCCGGGACAGGGAGAATACGCAGTATTTT CASRPTVRDRENTQYF
TRBJ1-1 NA few TRBV19 TGTGCCAGTAATCCTCTGGGGGAATTTGAAGCTTTCTTT CASNPLGEFEAFF
TRBJ2-5 NA NA TRBV9 TGTGCCAGCAGCGTAGATTCAGGGGTAGTAGAGACCCAGTACTTC CASSVDSGVVETQYF
TRBJ1-1 NA NA TRBV30 TGTGCCTGGCGTCTAGGACCCGGAATGAATACTGAAGCTTTCTTT CAWRLGPGMNTEAFF
TRBJ1-4 NA NA TRBV6-5 TGTGCCAGCAGCCATTCAGAGTATAATAATGAAAAACTGTTTTTT CASSHSEYNNEKLFF
TRBJ1-5 NA few TRBV11-2 TGTGCCAGCAGCTCAGGGCTACAGGGAAATCAGCCCCAGCATTTT CASSSGLQGNQPQHF
TRBJ2-3 NA NA TRBV5-4 TGTGCCAGCAGCCCTGGGACCATCCGGGTCGATACGCAGTATTTT CASSPGTIRVDTQYF
TRBJ1-5 NA NA TRBV4-2 TGTGCCAGCAGCCAAGAACTTCAGGGGACGAGCAATCAGCCCCAGCATTTT CASSQELQGTSNQPQHF
TRBJ2-1 NA NA TRBV27 TGTGCCAGCAGACACGGGGGACTCTACAATGAGCAGTTCTTC CASRHGGLYNEQFF
TRBJ2-7 NA NA TRBV6-1 TGTGCCAGCAGTTCCCTATCCTACGAGCAGTACTTC CASSSLSYEQYF
TRBJ1-1 NA few TRBV27 TGTGCCAGCGGCCCTGGGGGGAACACTGAAGCTTTCTTT CASGPGGNTEAFF
TRBJ1-2 NA NA TRBV5-4 TGTGCCAGCAGCTACAACTATGGCTACACCTTC CASSYNYGYTF